The sequence of this T cell receptor (beta chain) was determined in a study of identical twins. Notes on the study in general: Sequences that were beta out-of-frame showed weaker excess twin sharing. Insertions were reduced in abundant cord blood beta clonotypes but not in memory repertoires. For monozygotic twins, models underestimated out-of-frame TCR alpha sharing.

The CDR3 covers 16 residues. Germline V gene lookup returns CDR1 SQVTM and CDR2 ANQGSEA. V lost 3 bases and J lost 5; bases outside the gene matches: 10. This clonotype was recorded many times. What it binds is not known. A universal primer binding site was introduced by template switching. The final cDNA contained unique molecular identifiers. TCRdb reprocessed the 5' RACE reads with MiXCR, giving one entry per CDR3 protein. Of around 1.7 million distinct CDR3 sequences listed, under 35% were seen once; the top ten hold approximately 0.29%. The chain combines TRBV29-1 with TRBJ2-1, with 10 bases lining up with TRBD2. The origin of this receptor is a newborn girl in good health. The sequenced material came from cord blood. CDR3 DNA: TGCAGCGTTGAGAATCCCAGGACTAGCGGAGACAATGAGCAGTTCTTC. Protein: CSVENPRTSGDNEQFF.